This entry concerns a single T cell receptor (beta chain). The antigen it recognizes is unknown. No base quality information exists; no much larger clone differs at one position. Whole blood was collected in K2EDTA tubes by collaborating institutions according to the institutions' own protocols. Collaborator samples were shipped for TCRbeta analysis as frozen whole blood, isolated PBMCs, or DNA extracted from either sample type. The entry originates in a study of blood T cell repertoires in COVID-19 (dated by TCRdb to 2019 to 2021). Study-level background: Collaborator samples came from the United States, Italy and Spain and covered acute and convalescent phases of COVID-19. The material from the prospective study consisted of cDNA or gDNA derived from T cells, B-cell-depleted T cells, or PBMCs. The dataset comprised deeply sampled blood TCRbeta repertoires from subjects exposed to, actively infected with, or recovered from COVID-19. The repertoires were made available in a free public database intended to serve as a resource for research on the immune response to SARS-CoV-2. Samples were obtained from the ongoing ImmuneRACE study (first 160 participants) and from over a thousand subjects provided by 6 global collaborators. Sample metadata almost always included a de-identified subject ID, COVID-19 status, age in years and sex. Where available, HLA class I and class II types were taken from metadata supplied by the sample provider and were not determined by assay-based typing. Results the study describes overall, beyond this receptor: The quantity of clinical and demographic metadata differed by source and by participant and was supplied without curation.

The germline V gene specifies KGHDR as CDR1 and SFDVKD as CDR2. Including the terminal cysteine and phenylalanine, the CDR3 comprises 13 residues. Of the read, only the CDR3 DNA is kept; its 39 bases are in frame from base 1. V loses 4 bases, J loses 2 bases, and the germline ends lie 8 bases apart. TCRbeta CDR3 regions were amplified from genomic DNA using the immunoSEQ Assay, a bias-controlled multiplex PCR. As for the original processing: The number of nucleated cells in each sample was estimated from the amplification of reference gene primers within the assay. To quantify the absolute abundance of each unique TCRbeta CDR3 rearrangement, sequence reads were collapsed and filtered. For each sample, productive Simpson clonality was calculated as the square root of Simpson's diversity index over productive rearrangements. Drawn from immuneACCESS, this table holds only the in-frame rearrangements with V and J called that TCRdb kept. Clones are partly lost; checked studies trace under half to an unresolved V gene and leave the rest unexplained. V, J and clone size are those of that table, while D and trimming were read from the DNA. Here the sample has more than 90,000 clones; around 72% occur a single time. The ten largest clones take up around 23% of the sample.

Input material: peripheral blood. The V and J genes are TRBV24-1 and TRBJ2-7, with TRBD2 tentatively as D gene (6 bases match). The receptor's source is a woman aged 55-70 years in a cohort sampled during active or convalescent COVID-19. The CDR3 region: CATSEGGPYEQYF. The base sequence is TGTGCCACCAGTGAGGGGGGACCCTACGAGCAGTACTTC.